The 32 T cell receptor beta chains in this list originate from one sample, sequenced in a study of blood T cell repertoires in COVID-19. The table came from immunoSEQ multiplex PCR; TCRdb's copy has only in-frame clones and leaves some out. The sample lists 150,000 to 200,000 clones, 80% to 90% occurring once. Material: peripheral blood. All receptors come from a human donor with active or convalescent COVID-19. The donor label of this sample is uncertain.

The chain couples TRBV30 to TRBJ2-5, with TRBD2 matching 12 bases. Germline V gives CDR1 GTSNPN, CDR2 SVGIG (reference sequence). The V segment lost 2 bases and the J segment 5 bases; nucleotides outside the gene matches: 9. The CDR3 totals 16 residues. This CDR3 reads CAWSSQLAGGGETQYF. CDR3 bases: TGTGCCTGGAGTTCCCAACTAGCGGGAGGCGGTGAGACCCAGTACTTC.

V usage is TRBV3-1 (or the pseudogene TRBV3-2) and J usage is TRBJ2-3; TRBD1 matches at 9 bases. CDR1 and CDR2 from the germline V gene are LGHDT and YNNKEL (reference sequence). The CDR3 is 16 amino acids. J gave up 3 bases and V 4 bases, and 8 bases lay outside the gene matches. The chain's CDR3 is CASSPSDRGGTDTQYF. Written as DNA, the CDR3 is TGTGCCAGCAGCCCGTCGGACAGGGGAGGGACAGATACGCAGTATTTT.

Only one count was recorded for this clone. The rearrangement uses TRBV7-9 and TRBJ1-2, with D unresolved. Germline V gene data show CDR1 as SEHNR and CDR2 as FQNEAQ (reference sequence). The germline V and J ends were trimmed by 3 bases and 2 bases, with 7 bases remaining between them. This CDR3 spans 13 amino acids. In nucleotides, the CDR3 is TGTGCCAGCAGCTTGGCGGTAAACTATGGCTACACCTTC. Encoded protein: CASSLAVNYGYTF.

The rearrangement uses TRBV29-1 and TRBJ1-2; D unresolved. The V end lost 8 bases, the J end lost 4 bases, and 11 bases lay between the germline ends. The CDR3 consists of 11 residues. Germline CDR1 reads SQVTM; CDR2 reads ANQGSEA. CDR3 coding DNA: TGCAGCATAGACCCAGGCTATGGCTACACCTTC. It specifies CSIDPGYGYTF.

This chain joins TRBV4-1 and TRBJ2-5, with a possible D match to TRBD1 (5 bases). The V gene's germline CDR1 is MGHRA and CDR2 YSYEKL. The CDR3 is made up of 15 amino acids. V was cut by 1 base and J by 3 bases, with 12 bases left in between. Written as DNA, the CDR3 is TGCGCCAGCAGCCAAGTAGGAACGACAGAAGAGACCCAGTACTTC. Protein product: CASSQVGTTEETQYF.

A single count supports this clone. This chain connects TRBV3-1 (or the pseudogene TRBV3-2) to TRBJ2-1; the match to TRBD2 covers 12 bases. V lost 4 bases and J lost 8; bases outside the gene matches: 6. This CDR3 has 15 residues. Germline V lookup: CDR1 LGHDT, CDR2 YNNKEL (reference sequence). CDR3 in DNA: TGTGCCAGCAGCCGTAGACTAGCGGGAGACGATGAGCAGTTCTTC. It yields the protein CASSRRLAGDDEQFF.

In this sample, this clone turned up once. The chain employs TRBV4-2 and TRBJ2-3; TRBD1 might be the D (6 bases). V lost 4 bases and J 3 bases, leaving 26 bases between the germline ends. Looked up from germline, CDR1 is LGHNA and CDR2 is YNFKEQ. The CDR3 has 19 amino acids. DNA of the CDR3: TGTGCCAGCAGCCCCGAATTTTCTATTGGGACACATATTACAGATACGCAGTATTTT. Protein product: CASSPEFSIGTHITDTQYF.

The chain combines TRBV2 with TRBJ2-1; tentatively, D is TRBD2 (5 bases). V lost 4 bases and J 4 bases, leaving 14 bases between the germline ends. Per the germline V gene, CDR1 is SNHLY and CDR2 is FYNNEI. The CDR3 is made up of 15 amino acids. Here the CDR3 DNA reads TGTGCCAGCAGTGTGTCTAGCCTTGCATACAATGAGCAGTTCTTC. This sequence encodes CASSVSSLAYNEQFF. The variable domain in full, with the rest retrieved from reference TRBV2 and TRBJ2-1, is EPEVTQTPSHQVTQMGQEVILRCVPISNHLYFYWYRQILGQKVEFLVSFYNNEISEKSEIFDDQFSVERPDGSNFTLKIRSTKLEDSAMYFCASSVSSLAYNEQFFGPGTRLTVL.

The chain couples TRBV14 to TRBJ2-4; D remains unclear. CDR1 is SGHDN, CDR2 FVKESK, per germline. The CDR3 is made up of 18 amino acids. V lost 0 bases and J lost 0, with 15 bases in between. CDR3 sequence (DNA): TGTGCCAGCAGCCAAGATTTGAAAGAGACAAGAGCCAAAAACATTCAGTACTTC. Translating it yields CASSQDLKETRAKNIQYF.

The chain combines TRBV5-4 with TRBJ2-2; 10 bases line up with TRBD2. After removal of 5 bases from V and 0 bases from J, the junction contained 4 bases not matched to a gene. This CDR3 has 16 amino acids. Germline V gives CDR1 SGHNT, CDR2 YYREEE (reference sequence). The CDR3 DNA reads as TGTGCCAGCAGTTCTAGCGGGAGATCGAACACCGGGGAGCTGTTTTTT. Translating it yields CASSSSGRSNTGELFF. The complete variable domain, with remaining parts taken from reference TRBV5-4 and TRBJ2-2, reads ETGVTQSPTHLIKTRGQQVTLRCSSQSGHNTVSWYQQALGQGPQFIFQYYREEENGRGNFPPRFSGLQFPNYSSELNVNALELDDSALYLCASSSSGRSNTGELFFGEGSRLTVL.

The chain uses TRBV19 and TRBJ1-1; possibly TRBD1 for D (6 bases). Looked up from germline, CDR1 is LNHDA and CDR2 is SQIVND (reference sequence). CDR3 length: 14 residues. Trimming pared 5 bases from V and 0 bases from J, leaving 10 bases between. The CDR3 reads CASSWTEVNTEAFF. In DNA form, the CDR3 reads TGTGCCAGTAGTTGGACAGAGGTGAACACTGAAGCTTTCTTT.

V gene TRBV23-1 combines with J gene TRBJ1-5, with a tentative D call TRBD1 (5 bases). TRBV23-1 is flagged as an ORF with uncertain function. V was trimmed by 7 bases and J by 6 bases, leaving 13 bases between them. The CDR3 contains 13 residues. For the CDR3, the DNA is TGCGCCAGCATCGGGGGGGATGGTCAGCCCCAGCATTTT. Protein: CASIGGDGQPQHF.

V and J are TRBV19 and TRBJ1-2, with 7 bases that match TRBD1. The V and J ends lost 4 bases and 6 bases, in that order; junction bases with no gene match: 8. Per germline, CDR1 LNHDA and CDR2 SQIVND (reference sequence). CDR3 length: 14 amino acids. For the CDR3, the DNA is TGTGCCAGTAGTAGAGGACAGGAACGTGATGGCTACACCTTC. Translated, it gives CASSRGQERDGYTF. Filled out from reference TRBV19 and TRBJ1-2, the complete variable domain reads DGGITQSPKYLFRKEGQNVTLSCEQNLNHDAMYWYRQDPGQGLRLIYYSQIVNDFQKGDIAEGYSVSREKKESFPLTVTSAQKNPTAFYLCASSRGQERDGYTFGSGTRLTVV.

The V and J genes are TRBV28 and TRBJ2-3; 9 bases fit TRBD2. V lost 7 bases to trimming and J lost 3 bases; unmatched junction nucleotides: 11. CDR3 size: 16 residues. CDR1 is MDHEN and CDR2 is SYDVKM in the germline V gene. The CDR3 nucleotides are TGTGCCAGCATTTATGCGGGAGGGCGGAGGACAGATACGCAGTATTTT. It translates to CASIYAGGRRTDTQYF.

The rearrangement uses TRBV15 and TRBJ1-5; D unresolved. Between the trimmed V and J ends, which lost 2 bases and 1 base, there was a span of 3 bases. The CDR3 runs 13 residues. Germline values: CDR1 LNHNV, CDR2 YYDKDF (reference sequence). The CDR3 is CATSRQSNQPQHF. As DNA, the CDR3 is TGTGCCACCAGCAGACAGAGCAATCAGCCCCAGCATTTT.

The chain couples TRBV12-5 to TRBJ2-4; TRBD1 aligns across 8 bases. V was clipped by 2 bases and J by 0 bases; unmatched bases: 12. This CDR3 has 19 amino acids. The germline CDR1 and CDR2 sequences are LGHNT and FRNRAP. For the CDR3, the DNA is TGTGCTAGTGGTTTGTCCCCCGGACAGGGATATTTAGCCAAAAACATTCAGTACTTC. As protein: CASGLSPGQGYLAKNIQYF.

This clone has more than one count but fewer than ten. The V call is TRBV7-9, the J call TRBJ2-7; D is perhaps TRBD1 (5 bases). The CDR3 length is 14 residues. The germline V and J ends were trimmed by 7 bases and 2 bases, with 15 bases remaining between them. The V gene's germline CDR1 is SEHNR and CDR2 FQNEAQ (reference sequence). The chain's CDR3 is CASTGAGHPYEQYF. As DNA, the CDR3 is TGTGCCAGCACAGGCGCCGGACATCCCTACGAGCAGTACTTC.

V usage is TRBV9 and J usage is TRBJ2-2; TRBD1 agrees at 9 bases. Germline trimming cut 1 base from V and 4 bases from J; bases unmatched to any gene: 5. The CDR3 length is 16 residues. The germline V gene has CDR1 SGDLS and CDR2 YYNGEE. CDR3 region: CASSVTGTGLTGELFF. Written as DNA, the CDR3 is TGTGCCAGCAGCGTAACCGGGACAGGGCTCACCGGGGAGCTGTTTTTT. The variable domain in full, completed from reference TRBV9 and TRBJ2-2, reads DSGVTQTPKHLITATGQRVTLRCSPRSGDLSVYWYQQSLDQGLQFLIQYYNGEERAKGNILERFSAQQFPDLHSELNLSSLELGDSALYFCASSVTGTGLTGELFFGEGSRLTVL.

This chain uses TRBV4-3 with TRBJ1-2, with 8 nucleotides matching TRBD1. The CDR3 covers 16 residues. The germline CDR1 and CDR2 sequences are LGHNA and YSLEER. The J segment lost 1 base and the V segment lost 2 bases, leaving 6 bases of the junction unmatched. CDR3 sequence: CASSQTGTGFNYGYTF. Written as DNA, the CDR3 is TGCGCCAGCAGCCAAACCGGGACAGGCTTTAACTATGGCTACACCTTC.

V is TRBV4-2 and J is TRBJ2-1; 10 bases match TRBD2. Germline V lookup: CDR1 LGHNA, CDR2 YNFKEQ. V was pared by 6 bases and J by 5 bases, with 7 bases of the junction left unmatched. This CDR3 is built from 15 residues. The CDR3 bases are TGTGCCAGCAGGAGAGCGGGGGGGCCTAACAATGAGCAGTTCTTC. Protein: CASRRAGGPNNEQFF.

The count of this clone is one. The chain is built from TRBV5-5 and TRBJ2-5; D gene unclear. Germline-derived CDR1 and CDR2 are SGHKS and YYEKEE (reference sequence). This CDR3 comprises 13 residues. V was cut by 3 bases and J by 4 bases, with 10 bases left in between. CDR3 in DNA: TGTGCCAGCAGCTCCCGTCCTTCAGAGACCCAGTACTTC. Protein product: CASSSRPSETQYF.

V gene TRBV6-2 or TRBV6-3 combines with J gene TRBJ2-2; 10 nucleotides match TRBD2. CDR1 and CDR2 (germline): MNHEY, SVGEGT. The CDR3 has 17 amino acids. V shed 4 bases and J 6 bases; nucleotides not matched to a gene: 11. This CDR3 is CASSSRRLAGSAGELFF. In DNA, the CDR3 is TGTGCCAGCAGTTCACGGCGACTAGCGGGTTCGGCCGGGGAGCTGTTTTTT.

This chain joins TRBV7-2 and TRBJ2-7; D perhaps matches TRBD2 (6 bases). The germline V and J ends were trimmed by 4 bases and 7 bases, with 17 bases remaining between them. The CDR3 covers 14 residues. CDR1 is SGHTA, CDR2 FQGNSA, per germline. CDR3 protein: CASSSRDSAKEQYF. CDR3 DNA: TGTGCCAGCAGCTCCCGGGACTCGGCTAAAGAGCAGTACTTC.

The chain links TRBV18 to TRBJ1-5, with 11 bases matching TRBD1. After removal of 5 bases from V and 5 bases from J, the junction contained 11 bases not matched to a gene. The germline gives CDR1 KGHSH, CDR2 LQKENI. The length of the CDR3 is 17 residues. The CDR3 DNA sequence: TGTGCCAGCTCAGCTGGACAGGGGGCGTTCGGGGATCAGCCCCAGCATTTT. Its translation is CASSAGQGAFGDQPQHF. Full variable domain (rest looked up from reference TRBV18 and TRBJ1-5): NAGVMQNPRHLVRRRGQEARLRCSPMKGHSHVYWYRQLPEEGLKFMVYLQKENIIDESGMPKERFSAEFPKEGPSILRIQQVVRGDSAAYFCASSAGQGAFGDQPQHFGDGTRLSIL.

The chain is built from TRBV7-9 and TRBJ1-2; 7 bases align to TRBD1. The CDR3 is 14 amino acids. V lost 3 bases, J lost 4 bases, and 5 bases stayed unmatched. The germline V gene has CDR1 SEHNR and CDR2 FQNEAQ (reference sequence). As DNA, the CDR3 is TGTGCCAGCAGCTTCCCAGGGGGAGGCTATGGCTACACCTTC. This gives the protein CASSFPGGGYGYTF.

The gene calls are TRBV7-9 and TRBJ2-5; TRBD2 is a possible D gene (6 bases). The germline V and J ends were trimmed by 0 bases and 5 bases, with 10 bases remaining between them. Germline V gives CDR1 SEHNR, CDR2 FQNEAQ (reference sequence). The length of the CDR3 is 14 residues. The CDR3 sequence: CASSLAGGLETQYF. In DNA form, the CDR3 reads TGTGCCAGCAGCTTAGCGGGGGGTCTTGAGACCCAGTACTTC.

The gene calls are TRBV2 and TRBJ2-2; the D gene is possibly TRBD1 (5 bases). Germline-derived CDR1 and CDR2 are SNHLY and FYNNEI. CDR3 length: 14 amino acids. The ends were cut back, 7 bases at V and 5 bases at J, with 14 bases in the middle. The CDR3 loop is CASTPGRATGELFF. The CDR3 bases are TGTGCCAGCACCCCCGGCAGGGCTACCGGGGAGCTGTTTTTT.

CDR3 nucleotides: TGTGCCAGCACCGGAGGGGTCGCGCCTAATGAAAAACTGTTTTTT. Protein: CASTGGVAPNEKLFF. The chain has TRBV27 and TRBJ1-4, with D possibly matching TRBD1 (5 bases). V dropped 7 bases and J dropped 3 bases, with 15 bases sitting between them. Germline-derived CDR1 and CDR2 are MNHEY and SMNVEV (reference sequence). The CDR3 contains 15 residues.

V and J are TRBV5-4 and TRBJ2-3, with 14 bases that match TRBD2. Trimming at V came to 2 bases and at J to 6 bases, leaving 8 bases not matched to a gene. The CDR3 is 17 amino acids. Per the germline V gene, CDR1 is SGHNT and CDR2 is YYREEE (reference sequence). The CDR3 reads CASSFLTSGGGGDTQYF. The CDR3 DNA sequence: TGTGCCAGCAGCTTCTTGACTAGCGGGGGGGGAGGTGATACGCAGTATTTT.

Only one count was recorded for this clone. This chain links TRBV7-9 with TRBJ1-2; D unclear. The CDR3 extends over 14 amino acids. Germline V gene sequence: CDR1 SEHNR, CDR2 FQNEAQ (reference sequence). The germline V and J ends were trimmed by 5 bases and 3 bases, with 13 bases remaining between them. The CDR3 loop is CASSTPGGDYGYTF. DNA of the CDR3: TGTGCCAGCAGCACGCCGGGAGGAGACTATGGCTACACCTTC.

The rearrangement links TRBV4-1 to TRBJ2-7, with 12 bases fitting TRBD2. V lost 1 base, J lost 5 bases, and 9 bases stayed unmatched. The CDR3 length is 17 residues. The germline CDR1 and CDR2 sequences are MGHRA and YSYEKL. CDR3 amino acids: CASSQVRLAGGPHEQYF. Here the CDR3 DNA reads TGCGCCAGCAGCCAAGTAAGGCTAGCGGGGGGGCCCCACGAGCAGTACTTC.

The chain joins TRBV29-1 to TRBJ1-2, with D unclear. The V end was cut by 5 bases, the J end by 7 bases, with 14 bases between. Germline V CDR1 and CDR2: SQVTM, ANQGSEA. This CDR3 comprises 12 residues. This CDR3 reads CSVNAGKGGYTF. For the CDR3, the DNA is TGCAGCGTTAATGCGGGAAAAGGTGGCTACACCTTC.